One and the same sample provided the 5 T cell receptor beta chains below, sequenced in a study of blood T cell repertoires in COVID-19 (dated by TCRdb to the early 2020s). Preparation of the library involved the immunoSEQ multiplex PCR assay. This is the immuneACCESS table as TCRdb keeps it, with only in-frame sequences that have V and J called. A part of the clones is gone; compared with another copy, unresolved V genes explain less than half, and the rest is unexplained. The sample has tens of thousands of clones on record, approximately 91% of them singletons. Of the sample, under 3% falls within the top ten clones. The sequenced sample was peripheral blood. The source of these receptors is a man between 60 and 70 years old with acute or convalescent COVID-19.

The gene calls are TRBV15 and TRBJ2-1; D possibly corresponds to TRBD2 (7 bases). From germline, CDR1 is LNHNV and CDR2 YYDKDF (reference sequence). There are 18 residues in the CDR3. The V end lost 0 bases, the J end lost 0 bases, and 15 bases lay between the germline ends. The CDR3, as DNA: TGTGCCACCAGCAGAGATAGGGGGGGAGGGAGCTCCTACAATGAGCAGTTCTTC. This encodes CATSRDRGGGSSYNEQFF.

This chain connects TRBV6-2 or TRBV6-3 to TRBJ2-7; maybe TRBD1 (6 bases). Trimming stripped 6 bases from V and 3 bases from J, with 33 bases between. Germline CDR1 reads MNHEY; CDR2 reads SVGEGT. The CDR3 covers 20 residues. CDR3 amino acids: CASSRRTQTIAGATSYEQYF. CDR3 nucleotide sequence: TGTGCCAGCAGCCGACGGACCCAGACAATCGCAGGGGCCACCAGCTACGAGCAGTACTTC.

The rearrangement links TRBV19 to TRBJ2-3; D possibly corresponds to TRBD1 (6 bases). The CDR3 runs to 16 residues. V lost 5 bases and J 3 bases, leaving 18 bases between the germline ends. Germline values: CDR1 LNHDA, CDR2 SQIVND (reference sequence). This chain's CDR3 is CASSLLQGMKTDTQYF. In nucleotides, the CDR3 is TGTGCCAGTAGTTTATTACAGGGAATGAAAACAGATACGCAGTATTTT.

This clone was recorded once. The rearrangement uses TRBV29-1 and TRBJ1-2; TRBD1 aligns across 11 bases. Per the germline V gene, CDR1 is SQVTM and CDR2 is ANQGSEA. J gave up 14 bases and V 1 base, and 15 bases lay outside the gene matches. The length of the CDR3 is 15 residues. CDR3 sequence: CSVEGIPGTGGSYTF. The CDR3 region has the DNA TGCAGCGTTGAAGGGATCCCCGGGACAGGGGGGAGTTATACCTTC.

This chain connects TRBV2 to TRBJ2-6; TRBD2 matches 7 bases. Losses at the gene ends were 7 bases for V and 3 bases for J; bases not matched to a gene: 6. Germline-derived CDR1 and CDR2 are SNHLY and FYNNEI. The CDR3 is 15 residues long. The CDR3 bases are TGTGCCAGCATAGGGACTACCCATGGGGCCAACGTCCTGACTTTC. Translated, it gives CASIGTTHGANVLTF.